A selection of T cell receptor beta chains follows, all from one sample in a study of blood T cell repertoires in COVID-19. Clones were read by immunoSEQ multiplex PCR, and TCRdb kept only the in-frame ones, dropping some. The sample includes 100,000 or so clones, 75% to 85% of them seen just once. The sequenced sample consisted of peripheral blood. The receptors were gathered from a human donor in a cohort sampled during active COVID-19. CDR3s include the opening cysteine and the closing phenylalanine or tryptophan. The D gene is left open where the match is weak. A clone size is listed for some rows: how often the clone was seen (once, few, many), or a class if it is expanded.

v_call,clone_size,d_call,j_call,cdr3_aa,cdr3_nt
TRBV6-5,.,.,TRBJ1-1,CASIGNVGWDTEAFF,TGTGCCAGCATCGGGAACGTAGGTTGGGACACTGAAGCTTTCTTT
TRBV12-3/TRBV12-4,.,TRBD1,TRBJ1-5,CATGQGAHQPQHF,TGTGCCACCGGACAGGGGGCTCACCAGCCCCAGCATTTT
TRBV2,.,.,TRBJ1-6,CASSEPFNSPLHF,TGTGCCAGCAGTGAACCCTTCAATTCACCCCTCCACTTT
TRBV12-5,.,.,TRBJ1-2,CASGPLLDSPYGYTF,TGTGCTAGTGGTCCCCTCCTGGACAGCCCCTATGGCTACACCTTC
TRBV5-4,.,TRBD1,TRBJ1-3,CASSSRQGISGNTIYF,TGTGCCAGCAGCTCCAGACAGGGGATAAGTGGAAACACCATATATTTT
TRBV18,.,.,TRBJ2-2,CASSPDSTGELFF,TGTGCCAGCTCTCCCGACAGCACCGGGGAGCTGTTTTTT
TRBV27,.,TRBD2,TRBJ2-1,CASSPISGGNNEQFF,TGTGCCAGCAGTCCCATTAGCGGGGGGAACAATGAGCAGTTCTTC
TRBV4-2,.,TRBD1,TRBJ1-3,CASSRTGAGNTIYF,TGTGCCAGCAGCCGAACAGGGGCTGGAAACACCATATATTTT
TRBV7-9,few,TRBD1,TRBJ2-2,CASSLSWTGLGGELFF,TGTGCCAGCAGCTTATCGTGGACAGGGCTCGGCGGGGAGCTGTTTTTT
TRBV3-1/TRBV3-2,once,TRBD1,TRBJ1-6,CASSTRQGNSPLHF,TGTGCCAGCAGCACCCGACAGGGGAATTCACCCCTCCACTTT
TRBV14,.,.,TRBJ1-2,CASSQDVLAGDGSHGYTF,TGTGCCAGCAGCCAAGACGTTCTTGCAGGGGATGGGTCCCATGGCTACACCTTC
TRBV19,.,TRBD2,TRBJ2-1,CASSKPGTSDREQFF,TGTGCCAGTAGTAAACCCGGGACTAGCGATCGGGAGCAGTTCTTC
TRBV24-1,.,.,TRBJ2-2,CATARRANANTGELFF,TGTGCCACCGCCCGGCGGGCTAACGCGAACACCGGGGAGCTGTTTTTT
TRBV4-2,.,.,TRBJ2-7,CASSQSRGGTEQYF,TGTGCCAGCAGCCAATCTAGGGGGGGGACCGAGCAGTACTTC
TRBV7-3,many,.,TRBJ2-2,CASSFGTNTGELFF,TGTGCCAGCAGCTTCGGGACGAACACCGGGGAGCTGTTTTTT
TRBV10-1,.,.,TRBJ2-7,CASSDTENEQYF,TGCGCCAGCAGTGACACGGAGAACGAGCAGTACTTC
TRBV5-5,few,TRBD1,TRBJ1-1,CASSLGAGGFTEAFF,TGTGCCAGCAGCTTGGGGGCAGGGGGATTCACTGAAGCTTTCTTT
TRBV7-8,.,TRBD1,TRBJ2-7,CASSPPAGGSYEQYF,TGTGCCAGCAGCCCCCCGGCAGGGGGCTCCTACGAGCAGTACTTC
TRBV12-3/TRBV12-4,.,.,TRBJ1-2,CASSLYRVRSF,TGTGCCAGCAGTTTATACAGGGTTCGGTCTTTC
TRBV24-1,.,.,TRBJ1-1,CATSGTQANTEAFF,TGTGCCACCAGTGGTACACAGGCGAACACTGAAGCTTTCTTT
TRBV7-2,.,TRBD1,TRBJ1-2,CASSLDRGVYGYTF,TGTGCCAGCAGCTTGGACAGGGGGGTCTATGGCTACACCTTC
TRBV19,.,TRBD2,TRBJ2-7,CASSTGGLAGGRYEQYF,TGTGCCAGTAGTACCGGGGGCCTAGCGGGGGGACGCTACGAGCAGTACTTC
TRBV6-5,.,.,TRBJ2-3,CASTNPPGLDTQYF,TGTGCCAGCACTAATCCTCCAGGTTTAGATACGCAGTATTTT
TRBV19,.,TRBD1,TRBJ1-3,CASSTRTGPGNTIYF,TGTGCCAGTAGTACCCGGACAGGGCCGGGAAACACCATATATTTT
TRBV7-2,.,.,TRBJ1-6,CASSLQQGGNSPLHF,TGTGCCAGCAGCTTACAACAGGGCGGCAATTCACCCCTCCACTTT
TRBV30,once,TRBD1,TRBJ1-1,CAWSRGPYTEAFF,TGTGCCTGGAGCAGGGGGCCGTACACTGAAGCTTTCTTT
TRBV6-5,.,TRBD1,TRBJ2-1,CASSYSNPGQGSEQFF,TGTGCCAGCAGTTACTCTAATCCTGGACAGGGGAGTGAGCAGTTCTTC
TRBV9,.,.,TRBJ1-3,CASSVLEQGFSGNTIYF,TGTGCCAGCAGCGTACTCGAACAGGGTTTCTCTGGAAACACCATATATTTT
TRBV28,few,TRBD2,TRBJ2-5,CASSFSWGGETQYF,TGTGCCAGCAGTTTTAGTTGGGGAGGGGAGACCCAGTACTTC
TRBV11-1,.,.,TRBJ1-1,CASSPPRGGAEAFF,TGTGCCAGCAGCCCCCCCCGGGGTGGCGCTGAAGCTTTCTTT
TRBV18,.,.,TRBJ1-5,CASSPSRGQPQHF,TGTGCCAGCTCACCCTCCCGGGGACAGCCCCAGCATTTT
TRBV11-2,.,TRBD1,TRBJ1-4,CASSPDRAEKLFF,TGTGCCAGCAGCCCAGACAGGGCCGAAAAACTGTTTTTT
TRBV5-1,.,.,TRBJ1-6,CASSLVWVGEVPLHF,TGCGCCAGCAGCTTGGTTTGGGTTGGGGAGGTGCCCCTCCACTTT
TRBV18,.,TRBD1,TRBJ2-1,CASSPGQGGNEQFF,TGTGCCAGCTCGCCGGGACAGGGGGGCAATGAGCAGTTCTTC
TRBV4-2,.,.,TRBJ1-6,CASSQDIHGVNSPLHF,TGTGCCAGCAGCCAAGATATCCACGGAGTAAATTCACCCCTCCACTTT
TRBV6-5,.,.,TRBJ2-5,CASSWGRRQETQYF,TGTGCCAGCAGCTGGGGCCGGCGCCAAGAGACCCAGTACTTC
TRBV4-2,.,.,TRBJ2-7,CASSQVRPGEQYF,TGTGCCAGCAGCCAAGTAAGGCCGGGCGAGCAGTACTTC
TRBV6-5,.,.,TRBJ1-5,CASTTREGNQPQHF,TGTGCCAGCACCACACGGGAGGGGAATCAGCCCCAGCATTTT
TRBV7-9,.,TRBD1,TRBJ2-5,CAGDRGYGETQYF,TGTGCCGGGGACAGGGGGTACGGAGAGACCCAGTACTTC
TRBV5-5,once,.,TRBJ2-7,CASSLQGEQYF,TGTGCCAGCAGCTTGCAGGGCGAGCAGTACTTC
TRBV11-1,.,TRBD1,TRBJ2-4,CASSLVGTGGNIQYF,TGTGCCAGCAGCTTAGTGGGTACAGGGGGGAACATTCAGTACTTC
TRBV19,.,.,TRBJ2-1,CASRLLGPGDNEQFF,TGTGCCAGTAGATTGCTCGGCCCCGGGGACAATGAGCAGTTCTTC
TRBV28,.,TRBD2,TRBJ2-7,CASSKSRGKYF,TGTGCCAGCAGCAAATCGCGGGGGAAGTACTTC
TRBV10-3,.,TRBD1,TRBJ1-5,CAISDSSRQGDQPQHF,TGTGCCATCAGTGACTCCTCCCGACAGGGTGACCAGCCCCAGCATTTT
TRBV7-3,once,TRBD1,TRBJ1-2,CASSSGGTGTANYGYTF,TGTGCCAGCAGCTCAGGAGGGACAGGGACAGCTAACTATGGCTACACCTTC
TRBV5-4,.,.,TRBJ1-2,CASRLRGRGGFGGYTF,TGTGCCAGCAGACTGAGGGGCAGGGGCGGCTTCGGTGGCTACACCTTC
TRBV7-2,.,.,TRBJ2-7,CASSTQEISYEQYF,TGTGCCAGCAGCACCCAGGAAATCTCCTACGAGCAGTACTTC
TRBV6-2/TRBV6-3,.,.,TRBJ2-7,CASSPLGRGPAYEQYF,TGTGCCAGCAGTCCCCTCGGGCGGGGGCCTGCTTACGAGCAGTACTTC
TRBV28,.,.,TRBJ1-2,CASSLSEGRGYDGYTF,TGTGCCAGCAGTTTATCGGAGGGTAGAGGGTACGATGGCTACACCTTC
TRBV4-1,.,TRBD1,TRBJ1-1,CASSQDIGTGGMVTEAFF,TGCGCCAGCAGCCAAGACATCGGGACAGGGGGCATGGTCACTGAAGCTTTCTTT
TRBV6-5,once,.,TRBJ1-1,CASSYGGYGTEAFF,TGTGCCAGCAGTTACGGAGGGTACGGCACTGAAGCTTTCTTT
TRBV15,many,.,TRBJ2-2,CAARSGVSRTGELFF,TGTGCCGCCCGATCGGGGGTCAGTCGCACCGGGGAGCTGTTTTTT
TRBV9,once,.,TRBJ2-2,CASSPQGSFLNTGELFF,TGTGCCAGCAGCCCCCAGGGGAGCTTCCTGAACACCGGGGAGCTGTTTTTT
TRBV5-1,.,TRBD1,TRBJ2-1,CASSTLGQGAVEQFF,TGCGCCAGCAGCACCCTAGGACAGGGGGCGGTGGAGCAGTTCTTC
TRBV5-4,.,.,TRBJ1-5,CASSRDSHQPQHF,TGTGCCAGCAGCCGTGACAGCCATCAGCCCCAGCATTTT
TRBV4-2,once,TRBD2,TRBJ2-1,CASGQDTLSGGYNEQFF,TGTGCCAGCGGCCAAGATACCCTTAGCGGGGGTTACAATGAGCAGTTCTTC
TRBV27,.,.,TRBJ1-1,CASSSPAGVNTEAFF,TGTGCCAGCAGTTCCCCGGCGGGAGTGAACACTGAAGCTTTCTTT
TRBV5-1,.,TRBD1,TRBJ1-2,CASSSSGGNYGYTF,TGCGCCAGCAGCTCGTCAGGGGGTAACTATGGCTACACCTTC
TRBV7-6,.,.,TRBJ2-1,CASSFTPRVSTYNEQFF,TGTGCCAGCAGCTTTACGCCCCGGGTCTCGACTTACAATGAGCAGTTCTTC